The clone carrying this TCR beta chain turned up a few times. No antigen is known for it. The CDR3 sequence is 14 residues long. V gave up 4 bases and J gave up 2 bases, with 11 bases separating them. Germline loops: CDR1 SGHRS, CDR2 YFSETQ. Unique molecular identifiers were carried by the TCR beta cDNA libraries. The yield from approximately 1 to 10 million T cells was roughly 500,000 cDNA molecules in total. MiXCR was run by TCRdb on the PCR reads, yielding one entry per CDR3 protein. The data hold about 820,000 distinct CDR3 sequences, with approximately 57% observed a single time. The sample is drawn from a study of post-analysis software for immune sequencing data. Broader study findings: Patients used a handful of TRBV segments, including TRBV5-6, TRBV5-1 and TRBV20-1, more often than controls. Batch-mates among the samples co-clustered strongly by F measure.

The sequencing input was blood. The receptor was isolated from a girl aged 5-17 years with multiple sclerosis. The gene calls are TRBV5-1 and TRBJ2-3; either TRBD1 or TRBD2 may fit D (5 bases each). The CDR3 bases are TGCGCCAGCAGCCATCGGGGCCCCACAGATACGCAGTATTTT. It codes for CASSHRGPTDTQYF.